This T cell receptor (beta chain) was recorded in a study of early stage breast cancer tumors (dated by TCRdb to the late 2010s). For the study in its entirety: Of the 15 to 20 invasive breast tumors, approximately 11 were found to be estrogen receptor-positive, progesterone receptor-positive and HER2-negative. Most of the 12 ER+/PR+/HER2- tumors were invasive ductal carcinomas, while the other four were invasive lobular carcinomas. A read coverage of roughly 10-fold per sample was achieved on average. Across all samples, 2,651,842 templates representing nearly 1,100,000 unique clonotypes were detected. The research as a whole found: Because the cohort was small, a breakdown by tumor subtype could not be done. Repertoires from blood and normal breast were more alike than repertoires from blood and tumor, and in about 90% of the 16 patients, comparing each tissue with blood separated tumor from normal. Tumors showed around 2.5-fold higher T cell density and higher clonality than adjacent normal breast tissue. Chain pairing and functional markers such as CD4, CD8 and FOXP3 were missed by bulk genomic DNA sequencing of unsorted cells. Enriched TCRB sequences shared across patients were found to be mostly commonly generated sequences that were unlikely to play an important role in the tumor microenvironment.

Comments on this clone: Its antigen has not been determined. Base qualities are not at hand, and no much larger clone is one base apart.

Dicing about 18-55 mg of tumor tissue typically gave a DNA yield of more than 2.5 ug. The study profiled bulk TCR beta-chain repertoires in matched peripheral blood, tumor and adjacent normal breast tissue taken from roughly 17 patients with early-stage breast cancer. Following resection, visually identified tumor tissue was excised and transferred into prechilled RNAlater. A TissueLyser II was used to homogenize diced tumor tissue (about 18-55 mg) in RLTplus buffer containing beta-mercaptoethanol and antifoaming agent. The Qiagen AllPrep DNA/RNA Mini kit was used for genomic DNA extraction. Each sample was amplified in two independent genomic DNA replicates, using 0.5 ug for blood and roughly 1.5 ug for tumor or normal breast. TCRB sequencing of genomic DNA was carried out with the ImmunoSeq Intro kit according to the manufacturer's instructions. The multiplex PCR ran for 30 to 35 cycles using proprietary primers and spike-in control sequences for absolute quantification. An 87-bp fragment spanning the CDR3 and flanking V and J genes was sequenced with single-end 150-bp reads. Seven samples, each with two replicates, were multiplexed per lane of an Illumina MiSeq using version 3.0 chemistry. Regarding the original processing steps: Raw data were processed with the vendor's proprietary pipeline, and both replicates were merged into a single result per sample. A clonotype was defined as productive rearrangements that share the same V-gene family, CDR3 amino acid sequence and J-gene segment. Clonality was computed as 1 minus the normalized Shannon entropy (Pielou evenness) of TCRB abundances. T cell density was estimated by dividing total templates by the number of input cells inferred from the DNA input amount. Recon was used with default parameters to estimate total repertoire diversity and clonality. Tumor-enriched clonotypes were defined as having over 0.1% abundance in tumor and at least 32-fold higher abundance than in normal breast. Here the immuneACCESS table is served through TCRdb, limited to in-frame sequences with V and J called. Missing clones are a known gap in these copies; in checked studies unresolved V genes cover under half, and the rest lacks a known reason. That table gives V, J and clone size, and the DNA gave D and trimming. For this sample the table gives nearly 11,000 clones, of which about two thirds were detected only once. Together, the top ten hold around 20% of the sample.

The trim is 1 base for V and 4 bases for J, with a gap of 8 bases between the germline ends. The CDR3 sequence holds 13 residues, the cysteine and phenylalanine included. CDR3 DNA only is kept here, 39 bases in frame from base 1. The germline V gene gives CDR1 as MNHNS and CDR2 as SASEGT. The source of this sequence is a person in their 40s with breast cancer. Here the chain combines TRBV6-1 and TRBJ2-7, with the D gene uncertain. Sample: breast tumor tissue. The nucleotide sequence is given as TGTGCCAGCAGTGAAGGTACGCGATACGAGCAGTACTTC. Translated, it gives CASSEGTRYEQYF.